This T cell receptor beta chain stems from a study of T-cell memory formation after mild COVID-19. For the study at large: Across donors, TCR clusters were largely donor specific. Study outcomes and limitations: There was a balanced CD4/CD8 profile in clones contracting day 15 to 85, and later expanders leaned CD4+.

This CDR3 contains 13 residues. V lost 5 bases and J 4 bases, leaving 12 bases between the germline ends. In germline, CDR1 is SGHRS, CDR2 YFSETQ. TCRdb independently ran MiXCR on the 5' RACE reads; one entry per CDR3 protein. The sample holds about 340,000 distinct CDR3 sequences; approximately 12% are singletons and the top ten take about 22%. This clonotype was counted many times. Its antigen is still unknown. Sequencing input: PBMCs or a T cell subset sorted from them (not recorded which). The sequence was obtained from a man younger than 35 who had mild COVID-19 (a few samples of this study predate the infection). Cell type and time point are not known. The chain is built from TRBV5-1 and TRBJ2-5, with a possible D match to TRBD1 (5 bases). The CDR3 protein is CASSPLQGETQYF. The DNA for the CDR3 is TGCGCCAGCAGTCCGCTGCAGGGAGAGACCCAGTACTTC.